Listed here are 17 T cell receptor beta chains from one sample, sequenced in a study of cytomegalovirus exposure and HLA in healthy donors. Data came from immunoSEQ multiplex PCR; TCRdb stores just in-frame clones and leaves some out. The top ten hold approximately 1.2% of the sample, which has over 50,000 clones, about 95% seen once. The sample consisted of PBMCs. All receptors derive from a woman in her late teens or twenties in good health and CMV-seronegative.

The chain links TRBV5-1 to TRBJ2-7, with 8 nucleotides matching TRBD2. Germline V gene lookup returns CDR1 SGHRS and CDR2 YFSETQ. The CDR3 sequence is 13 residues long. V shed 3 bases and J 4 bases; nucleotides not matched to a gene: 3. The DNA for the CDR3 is TGCGCCAGCAGCTCGTCGGGAGGGTACGAGCAGTACTTC. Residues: CASSSSGGYEQYF.

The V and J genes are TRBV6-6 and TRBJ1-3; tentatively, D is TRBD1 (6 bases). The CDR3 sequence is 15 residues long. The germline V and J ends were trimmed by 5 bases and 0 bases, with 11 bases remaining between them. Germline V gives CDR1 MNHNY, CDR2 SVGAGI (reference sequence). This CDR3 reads CASSRRQVSGNTIYF. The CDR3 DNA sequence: TGTGCCAGCAGTCGTCGACAGGTCTCTGGAAACACCATATATTTT.

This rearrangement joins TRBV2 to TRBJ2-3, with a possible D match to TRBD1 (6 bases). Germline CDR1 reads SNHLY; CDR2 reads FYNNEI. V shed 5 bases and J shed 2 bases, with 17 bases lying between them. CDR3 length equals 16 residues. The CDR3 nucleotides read TGTGCCAGCAGTCCACTTGGGTGGGACAACACAGATACGCAGTATTTT. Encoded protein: CASSPLGWDNTDTQYF.

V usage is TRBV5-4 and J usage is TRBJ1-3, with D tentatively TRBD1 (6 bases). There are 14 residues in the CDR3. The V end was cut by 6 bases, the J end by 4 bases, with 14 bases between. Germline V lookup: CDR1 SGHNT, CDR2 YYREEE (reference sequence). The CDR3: CASTRPGDGNTIYF. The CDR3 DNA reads TGTGCCAGCACCCGGCCAGGGGACGGAAACACCATATATTTT.

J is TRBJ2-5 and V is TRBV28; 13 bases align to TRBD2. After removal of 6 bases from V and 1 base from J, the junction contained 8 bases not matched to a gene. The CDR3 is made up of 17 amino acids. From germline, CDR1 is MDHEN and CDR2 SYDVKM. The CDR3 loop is CASRPYGTSGIQETQYF. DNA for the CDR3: TGTGCCAGCAGACCCTACGGGACTAGCGGGATCCAAGAGACCCAGTACTTC.

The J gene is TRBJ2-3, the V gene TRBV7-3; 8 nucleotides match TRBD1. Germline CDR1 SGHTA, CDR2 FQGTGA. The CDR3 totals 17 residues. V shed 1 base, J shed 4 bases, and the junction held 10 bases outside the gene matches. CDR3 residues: CASSLIPQGVNADTQYF. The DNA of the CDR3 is TGTGCCAGCAGCTTAATCCCACAGGGGGTGAACGCAGATACGCAGTATTTT.

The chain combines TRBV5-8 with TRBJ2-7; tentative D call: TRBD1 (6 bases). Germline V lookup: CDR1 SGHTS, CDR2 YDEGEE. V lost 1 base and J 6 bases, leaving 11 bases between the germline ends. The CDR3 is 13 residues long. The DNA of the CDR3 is TGTGCCAGCAGCTTGACACAGGGTTCCGAGCAGTACTTC. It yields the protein CASSLTQGSEQYF.

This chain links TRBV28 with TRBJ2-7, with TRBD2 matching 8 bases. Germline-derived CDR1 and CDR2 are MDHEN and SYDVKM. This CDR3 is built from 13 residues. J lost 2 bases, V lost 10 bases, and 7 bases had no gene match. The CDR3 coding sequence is TGTGCCACCAACGGACTAGCCCCCTACGAGCAGTACTTC. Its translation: CATNGLAPYEQYF.

CDR3 sequence reads: CASSRGGAWGTEAFF. The DNA of the CDR3 is TGTGCCAGCAGCAGGGGGGGGGCTTGGGGCACTGAAGCTTTCTTT. The chain uses TRBV11-2 and TRBJ1-1; tentative D call: TRBD1 (6 bases). The CDR3 has 15 residues. Trimming pared 5 bases from V and 4 bases from J, leaving 17 bases between. Germline V gene sequence: CDR1 SGHAT, CDR2 FQNNGV.

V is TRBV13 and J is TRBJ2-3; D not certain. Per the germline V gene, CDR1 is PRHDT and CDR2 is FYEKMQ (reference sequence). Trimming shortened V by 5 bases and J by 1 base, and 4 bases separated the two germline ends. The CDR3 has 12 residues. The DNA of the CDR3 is TGTGCCAGCAGCCGGGGCACAGATACGCAGTATTTT. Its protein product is CASSRGTDTQYF. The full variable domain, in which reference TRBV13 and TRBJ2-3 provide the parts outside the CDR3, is AAGVIQSPRHLIKEKRETATLKCYPIPRHDTVYWYQQGPGQDPQFLISFYEKMQSDKGSIPDRFSAQQFSDYHSELNMSSLELGDSALYFCASSRGTDTQYFGPGTRLTVL.

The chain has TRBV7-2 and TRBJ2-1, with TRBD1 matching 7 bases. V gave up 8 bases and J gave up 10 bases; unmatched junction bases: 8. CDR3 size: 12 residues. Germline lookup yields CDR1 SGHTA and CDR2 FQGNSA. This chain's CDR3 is CASRQGPREQFF. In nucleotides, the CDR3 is TGTGCCAGCCGACAGGGCCCTAGGGAGCAGTTCTTC.

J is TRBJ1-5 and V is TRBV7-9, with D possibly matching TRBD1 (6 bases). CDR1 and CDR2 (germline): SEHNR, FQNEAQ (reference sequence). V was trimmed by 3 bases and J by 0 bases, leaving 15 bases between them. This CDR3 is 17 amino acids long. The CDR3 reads CASSLGAGDISNQPQHF. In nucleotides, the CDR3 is TGTGCCAGCAGCTTGGGGGCCGGCGACATTAGCAATCAGCCCCAGCATTTT. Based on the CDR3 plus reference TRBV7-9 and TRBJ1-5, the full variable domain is DTGVSQNPRHKITKRGQNVTFRCDPISEHNRLYWYRQTLGQGPEFLTYFQNEAQLEKSRLLSDRFSAERPKGSFSTLEIQRTEQGDSAMYLCASSLGAGDISNQPQHFGDGTRLSIL.

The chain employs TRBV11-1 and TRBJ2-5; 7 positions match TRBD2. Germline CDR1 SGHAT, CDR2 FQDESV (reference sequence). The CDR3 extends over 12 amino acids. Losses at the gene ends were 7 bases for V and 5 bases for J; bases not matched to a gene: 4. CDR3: CASTAGVETQYF. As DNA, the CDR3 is TGTGCCAGCACGGCGGGGGTGGAGACCCAGTACTTC.

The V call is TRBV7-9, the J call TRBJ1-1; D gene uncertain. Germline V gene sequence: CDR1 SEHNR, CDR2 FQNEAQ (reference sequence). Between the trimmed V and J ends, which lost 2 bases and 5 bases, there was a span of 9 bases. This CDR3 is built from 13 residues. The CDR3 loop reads CASSLPARTEAFF. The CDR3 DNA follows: TGTGCCAGCAGCTTACCGGCGAGGACTGAAGCTTTCTTT.

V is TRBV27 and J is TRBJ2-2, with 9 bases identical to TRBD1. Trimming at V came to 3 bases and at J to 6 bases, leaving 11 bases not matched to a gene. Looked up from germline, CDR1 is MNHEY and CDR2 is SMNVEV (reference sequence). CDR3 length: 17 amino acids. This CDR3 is CASSFLVTGGAAGELFF. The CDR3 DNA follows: TGTGCCAGCAGTTTTCTGGTTACAGGGGGCGCAGCCGGGGAGCTGTTTTTT.

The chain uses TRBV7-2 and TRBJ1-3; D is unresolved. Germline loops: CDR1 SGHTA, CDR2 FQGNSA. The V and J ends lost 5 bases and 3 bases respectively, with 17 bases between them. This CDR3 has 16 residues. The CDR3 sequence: CASSQRVGYDGNTIYF. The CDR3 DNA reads TGTGCCAGCAGCCAGAGGGTTGGTTACGATGGAAACACCATATATTTT.

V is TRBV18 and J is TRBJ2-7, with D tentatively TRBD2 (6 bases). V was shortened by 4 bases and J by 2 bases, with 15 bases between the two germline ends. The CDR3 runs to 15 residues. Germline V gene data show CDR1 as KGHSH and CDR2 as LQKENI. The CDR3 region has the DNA TGTGCCAGCTCACGCCCCATGGGAGGTGCCTACGAGCAGTACTTC. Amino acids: CASSRPMGGAYEQYF.